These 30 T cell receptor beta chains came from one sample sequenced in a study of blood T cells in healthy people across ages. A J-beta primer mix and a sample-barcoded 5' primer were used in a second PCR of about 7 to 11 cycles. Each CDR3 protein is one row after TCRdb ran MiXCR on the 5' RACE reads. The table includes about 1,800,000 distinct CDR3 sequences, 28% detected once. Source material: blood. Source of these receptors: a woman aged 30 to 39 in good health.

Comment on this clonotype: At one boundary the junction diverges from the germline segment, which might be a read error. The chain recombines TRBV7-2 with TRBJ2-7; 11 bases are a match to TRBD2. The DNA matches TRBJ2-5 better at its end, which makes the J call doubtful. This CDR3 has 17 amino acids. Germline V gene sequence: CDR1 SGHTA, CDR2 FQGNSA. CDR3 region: CAGSLSVLAGVVKTQYF. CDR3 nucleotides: TGTGCCGGCAGCTTAAGTGTACTAGCGGGAGTTGTGAAGACCCAGTACTTC.

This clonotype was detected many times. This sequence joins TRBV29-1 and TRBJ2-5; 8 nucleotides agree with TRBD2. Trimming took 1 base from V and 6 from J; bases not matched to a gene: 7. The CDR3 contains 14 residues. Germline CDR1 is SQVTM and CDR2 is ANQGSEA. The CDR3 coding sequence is TGCAGCGTTGAAGGCTCTAGCGGGCCACAGACCCAGTACTTC. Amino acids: CSVEGSSGPQTQYF.

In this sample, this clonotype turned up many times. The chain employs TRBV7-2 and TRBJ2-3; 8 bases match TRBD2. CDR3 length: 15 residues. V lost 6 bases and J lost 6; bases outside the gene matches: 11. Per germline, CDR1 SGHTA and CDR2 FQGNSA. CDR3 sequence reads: CASRHPGLGTDTQYF. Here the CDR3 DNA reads TGTGCCAGCAGACATCCGGGACTAGGGACGGATACGCAGTATTTT.

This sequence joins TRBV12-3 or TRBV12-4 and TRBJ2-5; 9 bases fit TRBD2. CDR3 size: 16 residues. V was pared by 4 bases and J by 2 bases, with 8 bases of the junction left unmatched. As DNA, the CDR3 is TGTGCCAGCAGTTGGCGGGTCGCGGGGGGGCAAGAGACCCAGTACTTC. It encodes CASSWRVAGGQETQYF.

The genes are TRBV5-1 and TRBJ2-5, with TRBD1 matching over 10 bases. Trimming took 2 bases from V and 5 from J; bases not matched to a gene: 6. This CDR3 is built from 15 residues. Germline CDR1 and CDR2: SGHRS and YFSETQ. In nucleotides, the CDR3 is TGCGCCAGCAGCTTCGGGACAGGGGCGGGGGAGACCCAGTACTTC. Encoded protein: CASSFGTGAGETQYF. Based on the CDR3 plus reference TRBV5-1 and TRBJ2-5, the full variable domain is KAGVTQTPRYLIKTRGQQVTLSCSPISGHRSVSWYQQTPGQGLQFLFEYFSETQRNKGNFPGRFSGRQFSNSRSEMNVSTLELGDSALYLCASSFGTGAGETQYFGPGTRLLVL.

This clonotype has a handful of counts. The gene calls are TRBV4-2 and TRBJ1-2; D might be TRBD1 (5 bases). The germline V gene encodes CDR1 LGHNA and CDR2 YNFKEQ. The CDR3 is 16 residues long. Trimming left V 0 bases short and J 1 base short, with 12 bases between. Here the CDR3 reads CASSQEVGTRNYGYTF. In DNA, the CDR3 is TGTGCCAGCAGCCAAGAGGTAGGGACGCGTAACTATGGCTACACCTTC.

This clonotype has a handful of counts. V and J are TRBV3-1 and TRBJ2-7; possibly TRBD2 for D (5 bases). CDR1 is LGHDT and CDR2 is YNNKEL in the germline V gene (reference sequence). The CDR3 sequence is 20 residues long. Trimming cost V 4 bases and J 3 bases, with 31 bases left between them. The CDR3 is CASSPTGVSLASLRLYEQYF. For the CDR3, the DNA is TGTGCCAGCAGCCCCACCGGGGTTTCATTGGCGAGCCTTCGGCTCTACGAGCAGTACTTC.

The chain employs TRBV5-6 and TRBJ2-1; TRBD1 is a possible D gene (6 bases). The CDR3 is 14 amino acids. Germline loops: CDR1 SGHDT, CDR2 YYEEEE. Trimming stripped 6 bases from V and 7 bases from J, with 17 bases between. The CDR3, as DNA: TGTGCCAGCACGGAACAGGGTCGTGTGAATGAGCAGTTCTTC. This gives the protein CASTEQGRVNEQFF.

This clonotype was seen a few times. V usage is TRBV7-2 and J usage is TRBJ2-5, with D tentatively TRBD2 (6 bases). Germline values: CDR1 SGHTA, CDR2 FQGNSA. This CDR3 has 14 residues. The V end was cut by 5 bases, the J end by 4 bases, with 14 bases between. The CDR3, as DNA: TGTGCCAGCAGCGCCGGAGGGCTCGGAGAGACCCAGTACTTC. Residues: CASSAGGLGETQYF.

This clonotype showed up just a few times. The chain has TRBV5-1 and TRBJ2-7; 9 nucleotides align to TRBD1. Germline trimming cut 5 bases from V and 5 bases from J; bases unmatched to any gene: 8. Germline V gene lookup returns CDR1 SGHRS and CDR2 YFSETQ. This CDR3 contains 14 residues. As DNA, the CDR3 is TGCGCCAGCAGTTATCGGACAGGGGTCCACGAGCAGTACTTC. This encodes CASSYRTGVHEQYF.

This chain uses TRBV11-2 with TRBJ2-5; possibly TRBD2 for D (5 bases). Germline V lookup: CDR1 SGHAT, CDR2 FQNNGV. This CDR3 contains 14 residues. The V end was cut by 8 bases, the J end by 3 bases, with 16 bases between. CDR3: CASSRRGKEETQYF. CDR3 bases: TGTGCCAGCTCCCGTCGAGGGAAGGAAGAGACCCAGTACTTC.

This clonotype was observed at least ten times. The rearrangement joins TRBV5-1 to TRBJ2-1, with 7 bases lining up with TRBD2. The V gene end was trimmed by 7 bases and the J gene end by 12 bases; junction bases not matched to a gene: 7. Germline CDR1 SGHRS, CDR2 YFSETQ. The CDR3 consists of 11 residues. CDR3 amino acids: CASFRSGGQFF. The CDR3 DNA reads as TGCGCCAGCTTCCGATCGGGGGGGCAGTTCTTC.

CDR3 loop: CASSQDTGREVIETQYF. CDR3 in DNA: TGTGCCAGCAGCCAGGATACAGGACGGGAGGTGATAGAGACCCAGTACTTC. The rearrangement joins TRBV7-2 to TRBJ2-5, with 7 bases lining up with TRBD2. Unmatched junction bases numbered 16, after V lost 5 bases and J lost 4 bases. The CDR3 loop spans 17 amino acids. The germline V gene encodes CDR1 SGHTA and CDR2 FQGNSA.

The CDR3: CASSLAPGLDYNEQYF. CDR3 DNA sequence: TGTGCCAGCAGCTTAGCGCCGGGACTAGACTACAATGAGCAGTACTTC. The V call is TRBV7-2, the J call TRBJ2-1, with 8 bases identical to TRBD2. The J call could be wrong; TRBJ2-7 is a better fit for the DNA end. The V gene's germline CDR1 is SGHTA and CDR2 FQGNSA. The CDR3 contains 16 residues.

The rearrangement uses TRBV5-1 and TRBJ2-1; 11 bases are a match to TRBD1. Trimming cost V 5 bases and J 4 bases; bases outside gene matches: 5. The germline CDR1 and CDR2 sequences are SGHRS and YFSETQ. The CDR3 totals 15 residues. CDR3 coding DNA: TGCGCCAGCAGGTCGGGGGACAGGGGGTACAATGAGCAGTTCTTC. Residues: CASRSGDRGYNEQFF.

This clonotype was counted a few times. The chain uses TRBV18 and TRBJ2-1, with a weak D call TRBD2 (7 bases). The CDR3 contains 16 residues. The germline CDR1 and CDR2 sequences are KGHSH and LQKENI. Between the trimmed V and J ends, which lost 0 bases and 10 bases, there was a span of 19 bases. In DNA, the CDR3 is TGTGCCAGCTCACCACCGTCGAGGGGGGGGACGAGGGAGCAGTTCTTC. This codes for CASSPPSRGGTREQFF. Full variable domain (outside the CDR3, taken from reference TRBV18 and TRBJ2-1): NAGVMQNPRHLVRRRGQEARLRCSPMKGHSHVYWYRQLPEEGLKFMVYLQKENIIDESGMPKERFSAEFPKEGPSILRIQQVVRGDSAAYFCASSPPSRGGTREQFFGPGTRLTVL.

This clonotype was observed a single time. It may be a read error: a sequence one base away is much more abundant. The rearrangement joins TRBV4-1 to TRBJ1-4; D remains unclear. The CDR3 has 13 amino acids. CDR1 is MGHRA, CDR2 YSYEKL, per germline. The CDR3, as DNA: TGCGCCAGCAGCCAAGGGGTTAATGAAAAACGGTTTTTT. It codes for CASSQGVNEKRFF.

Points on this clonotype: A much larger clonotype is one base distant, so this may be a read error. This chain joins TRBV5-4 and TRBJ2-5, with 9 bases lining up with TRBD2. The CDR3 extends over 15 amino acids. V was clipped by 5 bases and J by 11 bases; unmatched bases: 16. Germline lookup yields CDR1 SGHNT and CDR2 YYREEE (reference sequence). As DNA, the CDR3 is TGTGCCAGCAGTCGGGGACTAGCAGCATACAATGAGCAGTACTTC. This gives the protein CASSRGLAAYNEQYF.

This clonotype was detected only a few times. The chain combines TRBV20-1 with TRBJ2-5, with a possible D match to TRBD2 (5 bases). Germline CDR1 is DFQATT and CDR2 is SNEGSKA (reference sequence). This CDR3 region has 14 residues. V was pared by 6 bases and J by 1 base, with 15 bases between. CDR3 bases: TGCAGTGCGTCCGGACGGGAATCCCAAGAGACCCAGTACTTC. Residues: CSASGRESQETQYF.

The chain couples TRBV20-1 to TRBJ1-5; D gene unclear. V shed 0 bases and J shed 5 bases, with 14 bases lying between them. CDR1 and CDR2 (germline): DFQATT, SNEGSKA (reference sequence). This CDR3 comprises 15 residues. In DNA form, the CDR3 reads TGCAGTGCTAGAGATTATGCGAGGGTGGATCAGCCCCAGCATTTT. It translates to CSARDYARVDQPQHF.

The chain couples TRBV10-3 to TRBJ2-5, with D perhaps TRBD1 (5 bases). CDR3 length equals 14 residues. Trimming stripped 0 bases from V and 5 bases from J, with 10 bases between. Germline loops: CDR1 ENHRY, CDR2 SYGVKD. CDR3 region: CAISESIQGETQYF. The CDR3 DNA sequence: TGTGCCATCAGTGAGTCGATCCAGGGTGAGACCCAGTACTTC.

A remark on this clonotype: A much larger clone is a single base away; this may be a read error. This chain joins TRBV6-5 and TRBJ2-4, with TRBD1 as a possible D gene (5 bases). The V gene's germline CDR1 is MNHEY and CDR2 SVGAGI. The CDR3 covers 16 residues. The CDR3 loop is CASSYSGLGAKNIRYF. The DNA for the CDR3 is TGTGCCAGCAGTTACTCAGGGCTAGGGGCCAAAAACATTCGGTACTTC.

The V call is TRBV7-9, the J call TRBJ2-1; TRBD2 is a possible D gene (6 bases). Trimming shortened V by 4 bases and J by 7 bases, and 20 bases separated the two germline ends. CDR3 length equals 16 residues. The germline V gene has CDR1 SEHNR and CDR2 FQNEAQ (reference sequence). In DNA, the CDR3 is TGTGCCAGCAGCTCCCCATTTGTGGGAGGAGGGAATGAGCAGTTCTTC. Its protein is CASSSPFVGGGNEQFF.

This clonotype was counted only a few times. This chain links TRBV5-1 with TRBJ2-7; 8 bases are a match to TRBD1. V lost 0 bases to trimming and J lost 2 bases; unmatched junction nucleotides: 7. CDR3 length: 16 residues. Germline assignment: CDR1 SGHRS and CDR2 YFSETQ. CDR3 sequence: CASSLGRPDRAYEQYF. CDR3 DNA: TGCGCCAGCAGCTTGGGTCGTCCGGACAGGGCCTACGAGCAGTACTTC.

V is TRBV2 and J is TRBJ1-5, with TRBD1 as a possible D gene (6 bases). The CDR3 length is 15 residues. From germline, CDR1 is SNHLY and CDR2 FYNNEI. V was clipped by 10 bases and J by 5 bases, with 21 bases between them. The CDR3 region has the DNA TGTGCCACCCAGGGGTCAGGAGGAAGCGATCAGCCCCAGCATTTT. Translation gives CATQGSGGSDQPQHF.

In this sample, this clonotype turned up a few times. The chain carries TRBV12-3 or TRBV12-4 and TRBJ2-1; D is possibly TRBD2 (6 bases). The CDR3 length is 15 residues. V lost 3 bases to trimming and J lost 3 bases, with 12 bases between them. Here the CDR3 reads CASSFGRGDYNEQFF. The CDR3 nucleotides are TGTGCCAGCAGTTTTGGCCGCGGGGACTACAATGAGCAGTTCTTC.

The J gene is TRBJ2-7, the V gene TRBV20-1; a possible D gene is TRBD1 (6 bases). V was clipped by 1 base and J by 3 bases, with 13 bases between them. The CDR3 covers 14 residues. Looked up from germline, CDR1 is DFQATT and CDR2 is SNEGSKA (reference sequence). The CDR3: CSARVSGAIYEQYF. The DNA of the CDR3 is TGCAGTGCTAGAGTTTCAGGGGCCATCTACGAGCAGTACTTC.

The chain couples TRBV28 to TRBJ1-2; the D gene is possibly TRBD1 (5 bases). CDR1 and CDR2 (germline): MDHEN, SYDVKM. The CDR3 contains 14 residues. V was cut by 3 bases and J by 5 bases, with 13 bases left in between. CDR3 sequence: CASSLGQRTYGYTF. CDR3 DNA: TGTGCCAGCAGTTTGGGTCAGCGGACATATGGCTACACCTTC.

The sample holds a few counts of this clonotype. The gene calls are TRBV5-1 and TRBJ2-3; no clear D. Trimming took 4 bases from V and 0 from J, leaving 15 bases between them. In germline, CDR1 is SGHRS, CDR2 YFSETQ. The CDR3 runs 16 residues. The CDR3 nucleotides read TGCGCCAGCAGCCCGACCCTGTACACTAGCACAGATACGCAGTATTTT. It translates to CASSPTLYTSTDTQYF.

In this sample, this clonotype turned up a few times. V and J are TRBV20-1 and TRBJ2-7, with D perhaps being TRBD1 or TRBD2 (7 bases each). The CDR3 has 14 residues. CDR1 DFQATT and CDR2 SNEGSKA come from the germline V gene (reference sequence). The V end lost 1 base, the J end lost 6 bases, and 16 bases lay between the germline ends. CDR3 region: CSARADREGSEQYF. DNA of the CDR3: TGCAGTGCTAGAGCCGACAGGGAGGGCTCCGAGCAGTACTTC.